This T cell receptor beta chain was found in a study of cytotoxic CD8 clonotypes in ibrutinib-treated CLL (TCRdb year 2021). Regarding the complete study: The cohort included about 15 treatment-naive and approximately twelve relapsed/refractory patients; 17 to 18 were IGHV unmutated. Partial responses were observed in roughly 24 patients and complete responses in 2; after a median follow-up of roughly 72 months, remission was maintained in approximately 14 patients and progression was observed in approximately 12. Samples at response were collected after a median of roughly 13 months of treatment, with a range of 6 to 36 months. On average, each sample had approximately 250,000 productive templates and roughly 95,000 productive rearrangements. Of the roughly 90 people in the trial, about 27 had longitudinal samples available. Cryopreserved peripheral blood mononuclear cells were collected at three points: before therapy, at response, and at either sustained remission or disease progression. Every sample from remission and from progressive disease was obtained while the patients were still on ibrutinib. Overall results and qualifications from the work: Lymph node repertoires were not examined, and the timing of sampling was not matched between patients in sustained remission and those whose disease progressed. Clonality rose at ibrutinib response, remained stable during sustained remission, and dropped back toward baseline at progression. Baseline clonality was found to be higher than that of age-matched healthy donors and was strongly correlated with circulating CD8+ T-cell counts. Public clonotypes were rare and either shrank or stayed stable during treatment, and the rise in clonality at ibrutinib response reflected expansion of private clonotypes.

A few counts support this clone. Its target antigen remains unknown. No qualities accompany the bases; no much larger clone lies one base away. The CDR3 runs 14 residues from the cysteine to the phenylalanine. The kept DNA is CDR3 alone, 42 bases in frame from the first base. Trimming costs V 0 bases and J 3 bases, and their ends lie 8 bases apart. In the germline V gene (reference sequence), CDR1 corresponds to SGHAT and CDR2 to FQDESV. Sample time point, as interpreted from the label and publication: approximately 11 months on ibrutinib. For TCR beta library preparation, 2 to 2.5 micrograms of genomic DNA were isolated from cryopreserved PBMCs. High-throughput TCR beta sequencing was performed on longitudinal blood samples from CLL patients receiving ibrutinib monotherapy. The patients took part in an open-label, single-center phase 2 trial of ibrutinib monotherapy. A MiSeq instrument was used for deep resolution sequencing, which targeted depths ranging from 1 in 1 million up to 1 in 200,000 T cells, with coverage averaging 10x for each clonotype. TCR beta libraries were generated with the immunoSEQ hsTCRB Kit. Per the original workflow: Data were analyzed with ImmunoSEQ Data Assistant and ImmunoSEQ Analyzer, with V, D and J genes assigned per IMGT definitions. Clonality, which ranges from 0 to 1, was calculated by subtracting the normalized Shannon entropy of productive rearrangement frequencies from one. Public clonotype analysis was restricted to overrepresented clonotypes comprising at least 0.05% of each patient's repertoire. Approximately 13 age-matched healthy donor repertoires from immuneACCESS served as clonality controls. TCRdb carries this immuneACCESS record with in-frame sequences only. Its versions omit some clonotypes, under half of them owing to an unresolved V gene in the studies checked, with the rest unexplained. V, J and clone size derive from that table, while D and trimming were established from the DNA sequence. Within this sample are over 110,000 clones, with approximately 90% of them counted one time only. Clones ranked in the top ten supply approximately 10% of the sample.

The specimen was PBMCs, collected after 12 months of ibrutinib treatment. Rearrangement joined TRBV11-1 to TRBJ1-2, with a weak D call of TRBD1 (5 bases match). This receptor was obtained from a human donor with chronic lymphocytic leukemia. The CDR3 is CASSLAQGDYGYTF. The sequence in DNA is TGTGCCAGCAGCTTAGCCCAGGGTGACTATGGCTACACCTTC.